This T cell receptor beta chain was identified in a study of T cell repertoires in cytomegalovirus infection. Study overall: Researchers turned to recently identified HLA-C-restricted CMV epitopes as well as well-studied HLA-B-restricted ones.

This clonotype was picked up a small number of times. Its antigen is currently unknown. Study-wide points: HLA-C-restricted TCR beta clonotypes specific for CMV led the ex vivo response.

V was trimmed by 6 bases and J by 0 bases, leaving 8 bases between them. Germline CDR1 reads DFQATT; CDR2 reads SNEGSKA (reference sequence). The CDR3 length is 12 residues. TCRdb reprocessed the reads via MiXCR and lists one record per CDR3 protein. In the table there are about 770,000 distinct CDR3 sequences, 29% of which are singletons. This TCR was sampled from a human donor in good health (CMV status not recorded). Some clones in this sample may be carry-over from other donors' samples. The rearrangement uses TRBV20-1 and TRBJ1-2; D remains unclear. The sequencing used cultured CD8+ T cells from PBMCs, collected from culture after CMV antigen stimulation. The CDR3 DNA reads TGCAGTGCAGCAGCTACTAACTATGGCTACACCTTC. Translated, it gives CSAAATNYGYTF.